This entry lists 10 T cell receptor beta chains sequenced from one sample in a study of blood T cell repertoires in COVID-19. Using immunoSEQ multiplex PCR, the repertoire was profiled, and TCRdb retains in-frame clones only, with some absent. The repertoire consists of 25,000 to 30,000 clones, with 85% to 90% occurring once and the leading ten covering more than 20%. Sequenced sample: peripheral blood. These receptors came from a human donor in a cohort sampled during active COVID-19.

The rearrangement uses TRBV7-2 and TRBJ2-7, with D perhaps matching TRBD2 (6 bases). Germline lookup yields CDR1 SGHTA and CDR2 FQGNSA. The length of the CDR3 is 14 residues. V was cut by 3 bases and J by 2 bases, with 11 bases left in between. CDR3 loop: CASSFRRETYEQYF. The CDR3 bases are TGTGCCAGCAGCTTTAGGAGGGAAACCTACGAGCAGTACTTC.

This chain connects TRBV12-2 to TRBJ2-4; the D segment call TRBD1 is taken from the table without a DNA check. TRBV12-2 is annotated as a pseudogene. The CDR3 is 19 residues long. The CDR3 DNA is TGTGCAAGTCGCTTACCAATGGGGGACGACAGGGTAAGAAAAAACATTCAGTACTTC. Residues: CASRLPMGDDRVRKNIQYF.

The table lists this clone with a count of one. The CDR3 coding sequence is TGTGCCAGCAGCGTAGGGGTCCGGAGGGACACTGAAGCTTTCTTT. Its protein is CASSVGVRRDTEAFF. J is TRBJ1-1 and V is TRBV9; D remains unclear. This CDR3 is built from 15 residues. The germline V and J ends were trimmed by 0 bases and 3 bases, with 12 bases remaining between them. Germline assignment: CDR1 SGDLS and CDR2 YYNGEE.

V usage is TRBV7-3 and J usage is TRBJ2-5, with D possibly being TRBD2 (6 bases). The CDR3 has 14 amino acids. Germline V lookup: CDR1 SGHTA, CDR2 FQGTGA. Trimming cost V 4 bases and J 4 bases, with 13 bases left between them. The DNA for the CDR3 is TGTGCCAGCAGCTATTTCGGGCGGGGAGAGACCCAGTACTTC. It encodes CASSYFGRGETQYF. Full variable domain (outside the CDR3, taken from reference TRBV7-3 and TRBJ2-5): GAGVSQTPSNKVTEKGKYVELRCDPISGHTALYWYRQSLGQGPEFLIYFQGTGAADDSGLPNDRFFAVRPEGSVSTLKIQRTERGDSAVYLCASSYFGRGETQYFGPGTRLLVL.

The chain carries TRBV19 and TRBJ2-7, with D possibly matching TRBD1 (5 bases). There are 13 residues in the CDR3. Germline CDR1 reads LNHDA; CDR2 reads SQIVND (reference sequence). V was shortened by 10 bases and J by 3 bases, with 16 bases between the two germline ends. The CDR3 loop reads CATSWGQGYEQYF. In DNA, the CDR3 is TGTGCCACCTCGTGGGGTCAGGGCTACGAGCAGTACTTC.

The rearrangement links TRBV6-1 to TRBJ1-1; 10 nucleotides line up with TRBD1. CDR1 and CDR2 from the germline V gene are MNHNS and SASEGT. Unmatched junction bases numbered 5, after V lost 3 bases and J lost 4 bases. The CDR3 is 15 amino acids. The CDR3 loop reads CASSDDRGRGTEAFF. CDR3 bases: TGTGCCAGCAGTGACGACAGGGGGCGAGGCACTGAAGCTTTCTTT.

The chain carries TRBV5-1 and TRBJ1-1; maybe TRBD1 (5 bases). The CDR3 runs to 14 residues. Germline V gene sequence: CDR1 SGHRS, CDR2 YFSETQ. Trimming took 0 bases from V and 1 from J, leaving 7 bases between them. The CDR3 protein is CASSLGGRNTEAFF. The CDR3 DNA is TGCGCCAGCAGCTTGGGGGGCAGGAACACTGAAGCTTTCTTT. Filled out from reference TRBV5-1 and TRBJ1-1, the complete variable domain reads KAGVTQTPRYLIKTRGQQVTLSCSPISGHRSVSWYQQTPGQGLQFLFEYFSETQRNKGNFPGRFSGRQFSNSRSEMNVSTLELGDSALYLCASSLGGRNTEAFFGQGTRLTVV.

This chain joins TRBV7-9 and TRBJ2-2, with D tentatively TRBD2 (6 bases). V was shortened by 7 bases and J by 3 bases, with 15 bases between the two germline ends. This CDR3 has 15 amino acids. CDR1 and CDR2 (germline): SEHNR, FQNEAQ (reference sequence). The CDR3 DNA reads as TGTGCCAGCAAATGGGGGGACCGAGACACCGGGGAGCTGTTTTTT. Protein: CASKWGDRDTGELFF.

The chain carries TRBV28 and TRBJ2-7; D possibly corresponds to TRBD2 (5 bases). CDR1 is MDHEN and CDR2 is SYDVKM in the germline V gene. This CDR3 has 15 amino acids. Trimming stripped 3 bases from V and 3 bases from J, with 15 bases between. CDR3 sequence (DNA): TGTGCCAGCAGTTTCGGGGAAGTCGTAGGCTACGAGCAGTACTTC. The encoded protein is CASSFGEVVGYEQYF. Based on the CDR3 plus reference TRBV28 and TRBJ2-7, the full variable domain is DVKVTQSSRYLVKRTGEKVFLECVQDMDHENMFWYRQDPGLGLRLIYFSYDVKMKEKGDIPEGYSVSREKKERFSLILESASTNQTSMYLCASSFGEVVGYEQYFGPGTRLTVT.

The chain joins TRBV2 to TRBJ2-2; 9 bases align to TRBD1. V trimming: 6 bases; J trimming: 6 bases; junction bases outside the gene matches: 8. CDR1 and CDR2 (germline): SNHLY, FYNNEI. This CDR3 comprises 15 residues. The CDR3 coding sequence is TGTGCCAGCAGGACGGGGACAGGGTTAGCCGGGGAGCTGTTTTTT. This sequence encodes CASRTGTGLAGELFF.